The clone carrying this T cell receptor beta chain has more than one count but fewer than ten. Its antigen is undetermined. It was healthy bone marrow donors who served as donors. This sample was included in a study of cytomegalovirus exposure and HLA in healthy donors. The study's findings and limits: The authors later found most CMV-associated TCR beta chains appeared HLA-restricted.

Germline V gives CDR1 MNHNY, CDR2 SVGAGI (reference sequence). The CDR3 covers 14 residues. V shed 6 bases, J shed 4 bases, and the junction held 5 bases outside the gene matches. The PCR ran on 60 Vbeta and 13 Jbeta primers. Libraries were prepared by immunoSEQ multiplex PCR; TCRdb keeps only in-frame clonotypes and omits some of them. Of about 110,000 clones detected, 60% to 85% appear once; the ten largest clones hold around 1.2%. The TCR sequence derives from a young woman in good health and CMV-seronegative. The rearrangement links TRBV6-6 to TRBJ2-7; 11 bases fit TRBD1. The sample comprised PBMCs. The CDR3: CASSQGQGAYEQYF. CDR3 DNA sequence: TGTGCCAGCAGCCAAGGACAGGGGGCATACGAGCAGTACTTC.